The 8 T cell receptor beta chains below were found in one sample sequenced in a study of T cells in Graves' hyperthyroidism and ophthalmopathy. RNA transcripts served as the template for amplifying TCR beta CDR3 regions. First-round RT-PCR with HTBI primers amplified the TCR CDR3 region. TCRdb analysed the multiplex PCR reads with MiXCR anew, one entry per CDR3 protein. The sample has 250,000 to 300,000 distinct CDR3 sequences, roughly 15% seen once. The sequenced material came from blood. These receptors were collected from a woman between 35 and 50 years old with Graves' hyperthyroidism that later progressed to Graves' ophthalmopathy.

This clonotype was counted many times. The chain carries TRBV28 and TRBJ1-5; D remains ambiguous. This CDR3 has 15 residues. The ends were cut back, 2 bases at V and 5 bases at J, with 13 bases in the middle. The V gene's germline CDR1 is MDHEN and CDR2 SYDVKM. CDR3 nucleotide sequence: TGTGCCAGCAGTTTAGTCGTTGCTACAGATCAGCCCCAGCATTTT. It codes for CASSLVVATDQPQHF.

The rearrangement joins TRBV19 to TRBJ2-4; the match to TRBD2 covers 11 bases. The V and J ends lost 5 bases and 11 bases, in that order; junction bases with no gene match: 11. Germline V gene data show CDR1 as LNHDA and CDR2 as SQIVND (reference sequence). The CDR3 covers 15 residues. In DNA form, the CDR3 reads TGTGCCAGTAGTCCAACCCTGACTAGCGGGAATGTTCAGTACTTC. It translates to CASSPTLTSGNVQYF.

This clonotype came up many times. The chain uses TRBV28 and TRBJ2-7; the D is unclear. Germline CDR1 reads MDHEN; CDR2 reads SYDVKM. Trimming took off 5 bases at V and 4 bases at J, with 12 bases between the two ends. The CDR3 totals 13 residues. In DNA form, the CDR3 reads TGTGCCAGCAGTCCCTCTCTAGAATACGAGCAGTACTTC. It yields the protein CASSPSLEYEQYF.

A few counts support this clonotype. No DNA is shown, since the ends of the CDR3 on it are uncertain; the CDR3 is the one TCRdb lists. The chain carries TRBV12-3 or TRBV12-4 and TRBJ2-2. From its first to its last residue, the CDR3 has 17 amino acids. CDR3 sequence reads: CASSLNYGGDTPGSCFF.

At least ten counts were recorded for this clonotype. CDR3 residues: CASSFGTSGYEQYF. In DNA form, the CDR3 reads TGTGCCAGCAGTTTCGGGACTAGCGGCTACGAGCAGTACTTC. This chain connects TRBV12-3 or TRBV12-4 to TRBJ2-7, with 11 bases aligning to TRBD2. Losses at the gene ends were 3 bases for V and 3 bases for J; bases not matched to a gene: 1. CDR3 length equals 14 residues.

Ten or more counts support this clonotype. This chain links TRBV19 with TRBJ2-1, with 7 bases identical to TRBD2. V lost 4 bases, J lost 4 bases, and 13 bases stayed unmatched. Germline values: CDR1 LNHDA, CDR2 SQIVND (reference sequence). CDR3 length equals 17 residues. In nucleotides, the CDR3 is TGTGCCAGTAGTACCCTCCTGATAGGGGAGGGATACAATGAGCAGTTCTTC. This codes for CASSTLLIGEGYNEQFF.

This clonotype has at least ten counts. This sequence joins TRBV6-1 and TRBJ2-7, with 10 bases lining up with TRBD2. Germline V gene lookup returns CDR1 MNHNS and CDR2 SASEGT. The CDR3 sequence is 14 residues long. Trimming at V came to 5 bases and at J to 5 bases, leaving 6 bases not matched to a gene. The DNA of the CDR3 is TGTGCCAGCAGTCTCTCCGGGACTAGCGACGAGCAGTACTTC. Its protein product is CASSLSGTSDEQYF.

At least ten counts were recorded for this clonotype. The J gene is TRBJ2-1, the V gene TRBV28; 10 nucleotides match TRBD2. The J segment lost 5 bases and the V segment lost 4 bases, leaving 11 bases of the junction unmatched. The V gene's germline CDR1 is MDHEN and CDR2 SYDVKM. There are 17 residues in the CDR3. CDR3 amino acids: CASSSPRTSGPNNEQFF. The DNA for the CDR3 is TGTGCCAGCAGTTCCCCCCGGACTAGCGGACCTAACAATGAGCAGTTCTTC.